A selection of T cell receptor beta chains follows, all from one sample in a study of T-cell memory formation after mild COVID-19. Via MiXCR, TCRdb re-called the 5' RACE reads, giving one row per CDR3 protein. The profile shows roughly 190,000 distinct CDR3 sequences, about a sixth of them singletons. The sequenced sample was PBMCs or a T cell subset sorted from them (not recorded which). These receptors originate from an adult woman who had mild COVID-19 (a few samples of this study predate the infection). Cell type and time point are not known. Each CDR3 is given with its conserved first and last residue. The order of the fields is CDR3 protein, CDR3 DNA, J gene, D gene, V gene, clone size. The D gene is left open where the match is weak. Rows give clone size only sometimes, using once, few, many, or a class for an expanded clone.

CDR3aa: CASSTTGGAGTDTQYF; CDR3nt: TGTGCCAGCAGCACGACAGGGGGCGCCGGGACAGATACGCAGTATTTT; j_gene: TRBJ2-3; d_gene: TRBD1; v_gene: TRBV7-2; abundance: -
CDR3aa: CASSLGAGYGYTF; CDR3nt: TGCGCCAGCAGCTTGGGGGCAGGGTATGGCTACACCTTC; j_gene: TRBJ1-2; d_gene: -; v_gene: TRBV5-1; abundance: -
CDR3aa: CASSFLVGTEQFF; CDR3nt: TGTGCCAGCAGTTTCCTTGTAGGGACAGAGCAGTTCTTC; j_gene: TRBJ2-1; d_gene: -; v_gene: TRBV12-3/TRBV12-4; abundance: -
CDR3aa: CSAKGGANEQYF; CDR3nt: TGCAGTGCTAAAGGGGGGGCCAACGAGCAGTACTTC; j_gene: TRBJ2-7; d_gene: -; v_gene: TRBV20-1; abundance: -
CDR3aa: CASSLVSGRGYGYTF; CDR3nt: TGTGCCAGCAGCCTTGTTTCTGGCAGGGGATATGGCTACACCTTC; j_gene: TRBJ1-2; d_gene: -; v_gene: TRBV5-6; abundance: few
CDR3aa: CASSQGAGTQETQYF; CDR3nt: TGTGCCAGCAGCCAAGGAGCGGGGACACAAGAGACCCAGTACTTC; j_gene: TRBJ2-5; d_gene: -; v_gene: TRBV4-2; abundance: -
CDR3aa: CASTFGQGLGETQYF; CDR3nt: TGTGCCAGCACCTTTGGGCAGGGCCTAGGAGAGACCCAGTACTTC; j_gene: TRBJ2-5; d_gene: -; v_gene: TRBV2; abundance: -
CDR3aa: CASSDREVSNQPQHF; CDR3nt: TGTGCCAGCAGTGACAGGGAGGTTAGCAATCAGCCCCAGCATTTT; j_gene: TRBJ1-5; d_gene: -; v_gene: TRBV2; abundance: few
CDR3aa: CASSSTVDRPGLAGGNEQFF; CDR3nt: TGTGCCAGCAGCTCGACAGTTGACAGGCCGGGACTAGCGGGGGGAAATGAGCAGTTCTTC; j_gene: TRBJ2-1; d_gene: TRBD2; v_gene: TRBV7-8; abundance: many
CDR3aa: CAIPTGMWF; CDR3nt: TGTGCTATCCCAACCGGGATGTGGTTT; j_gene: TRBJ1-1; d_gene: -; v_gene: TRBV12-5; abundance: -
CDR3aa: CASSARGGVTGELFF; CDR3nt: TGTGCCAGCAGCGCTCGCGGGGGGGTCACCGGGGAGCTGTTTTTT; j_gene: TRBJ2-2; d_gene: TRBD2; v_gene: TRBV9; abundance: -
CDR3aa: CASSLSPPGPTSSGSSEQYF; CDR3nt: TGTGCCAGCAGCTTATCGCCCCCGGGCCCAACCTCTAGCGGGAGCAGCGAGCAGTACTTC; j_gene: TRBJ2-7; d_gene: TRBD2; v_gene: TRBV11-2; abundance: -
CDR3aa: CASSPGGLSSYEQYF; CDR3nt: TGTGCCAGCAGCCCAGGGGGACTGAGCTCCTACGAGCAGTACTTC; j_gene: TRBJ2-7; d_gene: -; v_gene: TRBV4-2; abundance: many
CDR3aa: CASSLLTSGRSRETQYF; CDR3nt: TGTGCCAGCAGTTTACTCACAAGCGGGAGATCTCGGGAGACCCAGTACTTC; j_gene: TRBJ2-5; d_gene: TRBD2; v_gene: TRBV28; abundance: few
CDR3aa: CASSLGGRDRVVTDTQYF; CDR3nt: TGTGCCAGCAGCTTAGGAGGCCGGGACAGGGTCGTTACAGATACGCAGTATTTT; j_gene: TRBJ2-3; d_gene: TRBD1; v_gene: TRBV5-5; abundance: -
CDR3aa: CASSLGAGDLGYGYTF; CDR3nt: TGTGCCAGCAGCTTAGGGGCGGGGGACCTGGGATATGGCTACACCTTC; j_gene: TRBJ1-2; d_gene: -; v_gene: TRBV7-8; abundance: -
CDR3aa: CASSLPGHLTDTQYF; CDR3nt: TGTGCCAGCAGTCTTCCGGGACACCTCACAGATACGCAGTATTTT; j_gene: TRBJ2-3; d_gene: -; v_gene: TRBV25-1; abundance: -
CDR3aa: CASSLDQGPLYF; CDR3nt: TGCGCCAGCAGCTTGGACCAGGGACCCCTGTATTTT; j_gene: TRBJ2-3; d_gene: -; v_gene: TRBV5-1; abundance: few
CDR3aa: CASSAVGVNYGYTF; CDR3nt: TGTGCCAGCAGTGCGGTTGGGGTCAACTATGGCTACACCTTC; j_gene: TRBJ1-2; d_gene: -; v_gene: TRBV5-6; abundance: -
CDR3aa: CASSARLRGQYEQYF; CDR3nt: TGTGCCAGCAGCGCTCGGTTGAGGGGGCAATACGAGCAGTACTTC; j_gene: TRBJ2-7; d_gene: TRBD1; v_gene: TRBV7-9; abundance: -
CDR3aa: CSVGLGSSYNEQFF; CDR3nt: TGCAGCGTTGGCCTGGGAAGCTCCTACAATGAGCAGTTCTTC; j_gene: TRBJ2-1; d_gene: -; v_gene: TRBV29-1; abundance: -
CDR3aa: CASSFGGVGGQDTEAFF; CDR3nt: TGTGCCAGCAGTTTCGGCGGGGTAGGCGGACAGGACACTGAAGCTTTCTTT; j_gene: TRBJ1-1; d_gene: TRBD1; v_gene: TRBV27; abundance: many
CDR3aa: CASSPMSAGDYGYTF; CDR3nt: TGTGCCAGCTCACCAATGTCGGCAGGGGACTATGGCTACACCTTC; j_gene: TRBJ1-2; d_gene: -; v_gene: TRBV18; abundance: -
CDR3aa: CASRGTGITGELFF; CDR3nt: TGTGCCAGCAGGGGGACAGGGATAACCGGGGAGCTGTTTTTT; j_gene: TRBJ2-2; d_gene: TRBD1; v_gene: TRBV6-2/TRBV6-3; abundance: few
CDR3aa: CASSFPGQGSNQPQHF; CDR3nt: TGTGCCAGCAGCTTCCCGGGACAGGGTAGCAATCAGCCCCAGCATTTT; j_gene: TRBJ1-5; d_gene: TRBD1; v_gene: TRBV7-2; abundance: few
CDR3aa: CASSLTRTGSNQPQHF; CDR3nt: TGCGCCAGCAGCTTGACACGGACAGGGAGCAATCAGCCCCAGCATTTT; j_gene: TRBJ1-5; d_gene: TRBD1; v_gene: TRBV5-1; abundance: -
CDR3aa: CASSGEARRKTQYF; CDR3nt: TGTGCCAGCAGTGGGGAGGCGCGCCGAAAGACCCAGTACTTC; j_gene: TRBJ2-5; d_gene: -; v_gene: TRBV6-1; abundance: many
CDR3aa: CSARGIGGADTQYF; CDR3nt: TGCAGTGCTAGAGGAATAGGAGGGGCAGATACGCAGTATTTT; j_gene: TRBJ2-3; d_gene: -; v_gene: TRBV20-1; abundance: -
CDR3aa: CASSPPETQYF; CDR3nt: TGTGCCAGCAGTCCCCCTGAGACCCAGTACTTC; j_gene: TRBJ2-5; d_gene: -; v_gene: TRBV27; abundance: -
CDR3aa: CASSYSMTGGPLTEAFF; CDR3nt: TGTGCCAGCAGTTACTCGATGACAGGGGGTCCGCTCACTGAAGCTTTCTTT; j_gene: TRBJ1-1; d_gene: TRBD1; v_gene: TRBV6-2/TRBV6-3; abundance: -
CDR3aa: CASSRDRVETQYF; CDR3nt: TGTGCCAGCAGCCGGGACAGGGTAGAGACCCAGTACTTC; j_gene: TRBJ2-5; d_gene: TRBD1; v_gene: TRBV7-2; abundance: -
CDR3aa: CASSRRGGRQDTQYF; CDR3nt: TGTGCCAGCAGTCGAAGGGGAGGGCGGCAAGATACGCAGTATTTT; j_gene: TRBJ2-3; d_gene: TRBD2; v_gene: TRBV27; abundance: -
CDR3aa: CSAGARDNYGYTF; CDR3nt: TGCAGCGCGGGGGCCAGGGATAACTATGGCTACACCTTC; j_gene: TRBJ1-2; d_gene: -; v_gene: TRBV29-1; abundance: -
CDR3aa: CASSRSGLAKNIQYF; CDR3nt: TGTGCCAGCAGCCGCTCGGGACTAGCCAAAAACATTCAGTACTTC; j_gene: TRBJ2-4; d_gene: -; v_gene: TRBV14; abundance: -
CDR3aa: CASSVAGRRVEKLFF; CDR3nt: TGTGCCAGCAGCGTAGCGGGGAGAAGGGTAGAAAAACTGTTTTTT; j_gene: TRBJ1-4; d_gene: -; v_gene: TRBV9; abundance: few
CDR3aa: CASSSQTGGRNTEAFF; CDR3nt: TGCGCCAGCAGCTCTCAGACAGGGGGTAGGAACACTGAAGCTTTCTTT; j_gene: TRBJ1-1; d_gene: TRBD1; v_gene: TRBV5-1; abundance: many
CDR3aa: CASSVGLAGGQSYNEQFF; CDR3nt: TGTGCCAGCAGCGTAGGGCTAGCGGGGGGCCAATCTTACAATGAGCAGTTCTTC; j_gene: TRBJ2-1; d_gene: TRBD2; v_gene: TRBV9; abundance: many
CDR3aa: CASSQRQGTDTQYF; CDR3nt: TGCGCCAGCAGTCAACGACAGGGCACAGATACGCAGTATTTT; j_gene: TRBJ2-3; d_gene: -; v_gene: TRBV4-3; abundance: few
CDR3aa: CASSLDRLKGADTQYF; CDR3nt: TGTGCCAGCAGCTTAGATCGACTAAAGGGCGCAGATACGCAGTATTTT; j_gene: TRBJ2-3; d_gene: -; v_gene: TRBV7-9; abundance: few
CDR3aa: CASSIDVHRADGYTF; CDR3nt: TGTGCCAGTAGTATAGACGTCCACAGGGCTGACGGCTACACCTTC; j_gene: TRBJ1-2; d_gene: -; v_gene: TRBV19; abundance: -
CDR3aa: CATSRVLDTEAFF; CDR3nt: TGTGCCACCAGCAGAGTGTTGGACACTGAAGCTTTCTTT; j_gene: TRBJ1-1; d_gene: -; v_gene: TRBV15; abundance: -
CDR3aa: CASSLVVGDPPYEQYF; CDR3nt: TGTGCCAGCAGCTTAGTGGTGGGAGATCCCCCCTACGAGCAGTACTTC; j_gene: TRBJ2-7; d_gene: -; v_gene: TRBV7-8; abundance: -
CDR3aa: CSVETGGRRDIQYF; CDR3nt: TGCAGCGTTGAAACAGGGGGCCGGAGGGACATTCAGTACTTC; j_gene: TRBJ2-4; d_gene: TRBD1; v_gene: TRBV29-1; abundance: many
CDR3aa: CSAYEKRGTSHYEQYF; CDR3nt: TGCAGTGCCTATGAGAAAAGGGGGACTAGCCACTACGAGCAGTACTTC; j_gene: TRBJ2-7; d_gene: TRBD2; v_gene: TRBV20-1; abundance: -
CDR3aa: CASSPDRGTGYTF; CDR3nt: TGTGCCAGCAGCCCGGACAGGGGGACTGGCTACACCTTC; j_gene: TRBJ1-2; d_gene: TRBD1; v_gene: TRBV7-6; abundance: few